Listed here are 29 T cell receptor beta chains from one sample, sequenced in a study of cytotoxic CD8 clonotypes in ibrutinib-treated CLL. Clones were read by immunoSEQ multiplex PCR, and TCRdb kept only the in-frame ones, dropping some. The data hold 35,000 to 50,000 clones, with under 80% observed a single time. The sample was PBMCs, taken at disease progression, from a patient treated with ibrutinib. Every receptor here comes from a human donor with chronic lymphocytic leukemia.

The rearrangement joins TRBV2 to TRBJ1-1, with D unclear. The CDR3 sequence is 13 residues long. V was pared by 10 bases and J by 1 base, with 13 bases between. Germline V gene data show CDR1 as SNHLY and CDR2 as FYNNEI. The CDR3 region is CAISRAPNTEAFF. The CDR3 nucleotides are TGTGCCATATCGAGGGCCCCGAACACTGAAGCTTTCTTT.

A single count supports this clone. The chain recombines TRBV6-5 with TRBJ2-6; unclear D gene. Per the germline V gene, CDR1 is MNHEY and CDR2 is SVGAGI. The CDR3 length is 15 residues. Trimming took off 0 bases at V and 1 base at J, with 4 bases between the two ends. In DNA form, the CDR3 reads TGTGCCAGCAGTTACTCGTGGTCTGGGGCCAACGTCCTGACTTTC. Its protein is CASSYSWSGANVLTF.

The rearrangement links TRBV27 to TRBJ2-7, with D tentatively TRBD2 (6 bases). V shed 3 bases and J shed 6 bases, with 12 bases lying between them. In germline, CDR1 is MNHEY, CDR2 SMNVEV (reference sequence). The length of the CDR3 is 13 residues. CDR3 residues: CASSLEGEGEQYF. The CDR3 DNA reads TGTGCCAGCAGTTTGGAGGGAGAGGGCGAGCAGTACTTC.

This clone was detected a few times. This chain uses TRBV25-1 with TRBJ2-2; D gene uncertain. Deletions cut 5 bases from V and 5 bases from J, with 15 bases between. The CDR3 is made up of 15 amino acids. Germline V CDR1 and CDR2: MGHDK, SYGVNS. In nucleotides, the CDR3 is TGTGCCAGCAGTTCGTTTCGCTACGGTACCGGGGAGCTGTTTTTT. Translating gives CASSSFRYGTGELFF.

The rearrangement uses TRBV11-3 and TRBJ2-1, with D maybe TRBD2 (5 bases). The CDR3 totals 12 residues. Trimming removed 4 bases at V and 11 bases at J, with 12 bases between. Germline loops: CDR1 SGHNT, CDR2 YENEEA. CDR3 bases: TGTGCCAGCAGCTACGGTGAGGGTCAGCAGTTCTTC. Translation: CASSYGEGQQFF. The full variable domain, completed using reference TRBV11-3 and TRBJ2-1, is EAGVVQSPRYKIIEKKQPVAFWCNPISGHNTLYWYLQNLGQGPELLIRYENEEAVDDSQLPKDRFSAERLKGVDSTLKIQPAELGDSAVYLCASSYGEGQQFFGPGTRLTVL.

CDR3 residues: CASKLTGANSPLHF. CDR3 nucleotide sequence: TGTGCCAGCAAACTGACAGGGGCTAATTCACCCCTCCACTTT. This rearrangement joins TRBV27 to TRBJ1-6; 8 bases align to TRBD1. This CDR3 has 14 amino acids. The germline V gene has CDR1 MNHEY and CDR2 SMNVEV (reference sequence). Germline trimming cut 7 bases from V and 6 bases from J; bases unmatched to any gene: 5.

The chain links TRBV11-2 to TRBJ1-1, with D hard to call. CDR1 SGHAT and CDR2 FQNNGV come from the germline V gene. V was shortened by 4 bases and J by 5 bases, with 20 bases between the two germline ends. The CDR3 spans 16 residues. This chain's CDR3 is CASSSARSLGLTEAFF. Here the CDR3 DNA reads TGTGCCAGCAGCTCGGCTCGGTCCTTAGGGCTGACTGAAGCTTTCTTT.

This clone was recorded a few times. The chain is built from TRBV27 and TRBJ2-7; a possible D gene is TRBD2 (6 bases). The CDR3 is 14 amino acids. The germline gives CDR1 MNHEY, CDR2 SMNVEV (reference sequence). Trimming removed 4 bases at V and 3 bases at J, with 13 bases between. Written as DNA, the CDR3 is TGTGCCAGCAGTTCATCCGGGGGACTCTACGAGCAGTACTTC. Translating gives CASSSSGGLYEQYF.

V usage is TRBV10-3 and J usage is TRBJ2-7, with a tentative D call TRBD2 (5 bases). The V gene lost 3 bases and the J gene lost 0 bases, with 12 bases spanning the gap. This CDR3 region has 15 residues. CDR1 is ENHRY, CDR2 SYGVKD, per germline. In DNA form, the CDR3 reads TGTGCCATCAGTGACCAGGAGCGGTCCTCCTACGAGCAGTACTTC. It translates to CAISDQERSSYEQYF.

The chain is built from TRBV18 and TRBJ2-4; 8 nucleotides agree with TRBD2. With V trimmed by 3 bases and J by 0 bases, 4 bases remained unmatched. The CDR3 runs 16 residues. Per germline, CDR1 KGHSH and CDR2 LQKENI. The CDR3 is CASSPGLAGAKNIQYF. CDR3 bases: TGTGCCAGCTCACCTGGGCTAGCGGGAGCCAAAAACATTCAGTACTTC.

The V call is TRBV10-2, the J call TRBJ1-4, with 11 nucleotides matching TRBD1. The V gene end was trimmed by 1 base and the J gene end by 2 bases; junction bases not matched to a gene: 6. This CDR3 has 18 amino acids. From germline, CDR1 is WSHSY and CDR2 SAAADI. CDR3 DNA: TGCGCCAGCAGTGAGTGGGACAGGGGGGTGACGACTAATGAAAAACTGTTTTTT. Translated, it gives CASSEWDRGVTTNEKLFF.

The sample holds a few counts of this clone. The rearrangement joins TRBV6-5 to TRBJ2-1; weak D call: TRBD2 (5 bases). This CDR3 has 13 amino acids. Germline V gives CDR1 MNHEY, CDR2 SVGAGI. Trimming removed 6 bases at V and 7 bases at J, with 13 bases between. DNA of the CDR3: TGTGCCAGCAGATTCACGGAGGTGAATGAGCAGTTCTTC. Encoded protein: CASRFTEVNEQFF.

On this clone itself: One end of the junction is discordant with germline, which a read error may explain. CDR3 loop: CASSLAGGGNEQFF. DNA for the CDR3: TGTGCCAGCAGCCTAGCGGGGGGCGGGAATGAGCAGTTCTTC. This chain connects TRBV7-8 to TRBJ2-1; TRBD2 aligns across 11 bases. The length of the CDR3 is 14 residues. Germline V gene data show CDR1 as SGHVS and CDR2 as FQNEAQ.

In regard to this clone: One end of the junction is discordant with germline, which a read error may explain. The CDR3 spells CASSQDGGFYGYTF. The CDR3 DNA sequence: TGCGCCAGCAGCCAAGATGGGGGATTCTATGGCTACACCTTC. The chain couples TRBV11-2 to TRBJ1-2; tentatively, D is TRBD1 (5 bases). In germline, CDR1 is SGHAT, CDR2 FQNNGV. The CDR3 covers 14 residues.

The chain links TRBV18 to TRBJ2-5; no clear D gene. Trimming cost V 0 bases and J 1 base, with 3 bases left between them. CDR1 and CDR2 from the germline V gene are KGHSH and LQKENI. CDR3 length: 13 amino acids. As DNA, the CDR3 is TGTGCCAGCTCACCACCGCTCCAAGAGACCCAGTACTTC. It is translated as CASSPPLQETQYF.

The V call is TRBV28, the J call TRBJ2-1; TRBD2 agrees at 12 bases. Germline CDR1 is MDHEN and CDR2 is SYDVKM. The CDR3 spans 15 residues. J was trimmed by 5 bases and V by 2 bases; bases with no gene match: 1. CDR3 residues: CASSLRLAGDNEQFF. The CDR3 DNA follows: TGTGCCAGCAGTTTACGACTAGCGGGAGACAATGAGCAGTTCTTC.

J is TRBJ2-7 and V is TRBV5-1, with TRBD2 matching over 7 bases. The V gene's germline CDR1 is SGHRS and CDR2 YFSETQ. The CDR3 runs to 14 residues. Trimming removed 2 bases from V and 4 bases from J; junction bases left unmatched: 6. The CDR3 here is CASSFEGGQYEQYF. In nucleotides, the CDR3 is TGCGCCAGCAGCTTTGAGGGAGGGCAGTACGAGCAGTACTTC.

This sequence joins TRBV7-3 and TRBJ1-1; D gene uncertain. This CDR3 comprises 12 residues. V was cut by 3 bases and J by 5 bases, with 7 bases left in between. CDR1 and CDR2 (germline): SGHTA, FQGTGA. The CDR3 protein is CASSFTGTEAFF. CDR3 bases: TGTGCCAGCAGCTTCACGGGTACTGAAGCTTTCTTT.

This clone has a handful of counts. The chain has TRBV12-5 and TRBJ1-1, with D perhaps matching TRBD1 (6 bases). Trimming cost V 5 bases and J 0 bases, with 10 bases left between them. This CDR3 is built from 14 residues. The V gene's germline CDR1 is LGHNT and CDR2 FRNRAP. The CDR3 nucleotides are TGTGCTAGTGGTCTAGGGGGATTGAACACTGAAGCTTTCTTT. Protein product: CASGLGGLNTEAFF.

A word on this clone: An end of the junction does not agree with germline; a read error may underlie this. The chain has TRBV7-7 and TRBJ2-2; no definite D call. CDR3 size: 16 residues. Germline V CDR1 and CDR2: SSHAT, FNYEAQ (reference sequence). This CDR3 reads CASSPRAFTGTGELFF. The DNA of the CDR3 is TGTGCTAGCAGCCCAAGAGCCTTCACGGGCACCGGGGAGCTGTTTTTT. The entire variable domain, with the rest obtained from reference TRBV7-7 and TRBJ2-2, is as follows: GAGVSQSPRYKVTKRGQDVTLRCDPISSHATLYWYQQALGQGPEFLTYFNYEAQPDKSGLPSDRFSAERPEGSISTLTIQRTEQRDSAMYRCASSPRAFTGTGELFFGEGSRLTVL.

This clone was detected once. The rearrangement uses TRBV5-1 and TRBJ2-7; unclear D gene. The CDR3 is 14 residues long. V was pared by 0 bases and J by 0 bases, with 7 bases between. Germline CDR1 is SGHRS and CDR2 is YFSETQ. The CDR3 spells CASSLDPNSYEQYF. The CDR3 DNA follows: TGCGCCAGCAGCTTGGATCCCAACTCCTACGAGCAGTACTTC.

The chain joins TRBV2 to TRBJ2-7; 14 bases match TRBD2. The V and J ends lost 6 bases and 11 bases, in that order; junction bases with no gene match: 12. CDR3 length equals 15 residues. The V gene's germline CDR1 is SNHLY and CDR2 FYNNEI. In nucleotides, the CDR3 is TGTGCCAGCAGGGATACCGGGACTAGCGGGAGCGGGAAGTACTTC. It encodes CASRDTGTSGSGKYF.

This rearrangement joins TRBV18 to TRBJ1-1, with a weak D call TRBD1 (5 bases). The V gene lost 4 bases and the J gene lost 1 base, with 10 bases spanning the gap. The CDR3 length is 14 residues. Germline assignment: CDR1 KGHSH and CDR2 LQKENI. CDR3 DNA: TGTGCCAGCTCACGAGGGACGGCGAACACTGAAGCTTTCTTT. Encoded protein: CASSRGTANTEAFF.

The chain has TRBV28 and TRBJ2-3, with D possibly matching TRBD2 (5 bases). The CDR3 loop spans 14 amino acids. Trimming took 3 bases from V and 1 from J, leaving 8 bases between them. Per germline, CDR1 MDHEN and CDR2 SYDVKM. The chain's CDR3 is CASSFLSGTDTQYF. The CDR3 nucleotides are TGTGCCAGCAGTTTCCTTAGCGGCACAGATACGCAGTATTTT.

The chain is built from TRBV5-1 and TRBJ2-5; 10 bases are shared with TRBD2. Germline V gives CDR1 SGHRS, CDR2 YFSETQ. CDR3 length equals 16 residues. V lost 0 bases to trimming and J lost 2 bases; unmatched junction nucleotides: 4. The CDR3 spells CASSLGAAGGQETQYF. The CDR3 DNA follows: TGCGCCAGCAGCTTGGGTGCAGCGGGGGGGCAAGAGACCCAGTACTTC.

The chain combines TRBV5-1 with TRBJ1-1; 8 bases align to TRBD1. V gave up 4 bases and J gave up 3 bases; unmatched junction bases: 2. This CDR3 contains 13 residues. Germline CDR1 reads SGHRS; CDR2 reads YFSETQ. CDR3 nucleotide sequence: TGCGCCAGCAGCCTGGGACAGGACACTGAAGCTTTCTTT. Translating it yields CASSLGQDTEAFF.

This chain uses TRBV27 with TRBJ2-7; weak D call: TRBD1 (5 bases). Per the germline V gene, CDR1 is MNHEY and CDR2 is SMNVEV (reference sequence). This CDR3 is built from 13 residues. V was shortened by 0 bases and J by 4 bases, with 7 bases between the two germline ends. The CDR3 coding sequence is TGTGCCAGCAGTTTATCCCAGGGATACGAGCAGTACTTC. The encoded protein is CASSLSQGYEQYF.

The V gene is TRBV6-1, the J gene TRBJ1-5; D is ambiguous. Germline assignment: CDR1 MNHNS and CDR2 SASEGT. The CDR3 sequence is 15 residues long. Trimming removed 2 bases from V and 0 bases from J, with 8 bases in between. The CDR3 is CASSESSYSNQPQHF. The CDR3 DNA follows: TGTGCCAGCAGTGAATCGTCTTATAGCAATCAGCCCCAGCATTTT.

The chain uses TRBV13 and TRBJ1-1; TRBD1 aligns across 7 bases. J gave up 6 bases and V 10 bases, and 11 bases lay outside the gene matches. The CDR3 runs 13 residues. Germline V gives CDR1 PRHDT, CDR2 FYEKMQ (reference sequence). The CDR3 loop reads CATHWRGRPEAFF. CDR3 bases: TGTGCCACCCATTGGAGGGGGCGGCCTGAAGCTTTCTTT.